This entry features one TCR beta chain sequence. The clone's antigen remains unknown. Base qualities are not recorded, but no much larger clone differs from it by a single base. The data were obtained in a study of cytomegalovirus exposure and HLA in healthy donors (TCRdb year 2017). Describing the broader study: According to an earlier analysis of 550 to 700 of the donors, about 180 million T cells yielded 117 million unique TCR beta sequences and around 300 Gb of sequence data. An early release covering approximately 600 HLA-typed donors comprised approximately 300 gigabases of sequencing data and approximately 80 million unique TCR sequences. Of the roughly 400 genotyped donors, 65% to 90% were placed in the genetic ancestry cluster associated with self-reported Caucasian donors. The study was designed to test whether signatures of past pathogen exposure could be identified by cataloging public T cell receptors. The study profiled the T cell repertoires of more than 500 subjects by immunosequencing and related them to cytomegalovirus serostatus. In addition to the first cohort of 650 to 800 subjects, a separate validation cohort of over 90 different subjects was used. To predict cytomegalovirus infection status, the study combined high-throughput TCR immunosequencing, statistical association of individual TCRs with disease status, and machine learning. A later analysis re-examined previously published TCR beta repertoires from 600 to 700 donors and added high-resolution HLA genotyping to investigate patterns of TCR occurrence. Rather than using new phenotypic data, the later analysis identified candidate immune exposures from TCR beta sequences and from how often those sequences occurred across donors. An earlier analysis of more than 450 of the donors used high-throughput TCR beta sequencing to judge whether each TCR beta V gene segment behaved as functional or pseudogenic. Donor age, sex, ethnicity and CMV serostatus were collected together with the repertoire data. In a later genetic analysis, genome-wide SNP genotypes for about 65% of the 666 donors were used, and that subset was treated as a discovery cohort. Every repertoire in the discovery cohort had been generated on one and the same sequencing platform. HLA typing included class I and class II loci at four-digit resolution. The number of donors typed differed by locus, with roughly 620-640 for A, B, C, DRB1 and DQB1, 522 for DQA1, 600 to 610 for DPA1, and 472 for DPB1. Roughly 5 DR-DQ haplotypes were treated as single units for association and clustering because of strong linkage in the cohort. On average, roughly 250,000 unique TCR beta nucleotide sequences were sequenced per donor among 300 to 500 genotyped donors of the cohort, with roughly 18% of those sequences being non-productive. What the study reported, not specific to this receptor: Because HLA typing was missing for some donors at each locus, association tests included only the typed subset. According to a later analysis, TCR association rates differed among HLA loci, with DRB1 alleles showing the most associated TCRs and HLA-C alleles showing the fewest. A group of highly shared sequence variants was considered likely to be a technical artifact of the sequencing pipeline. The classifier was reported to diagnose cytomegalovirus status with high specificity and sensitivity in both the original and validation cohorts. An association between a missense DCLRE1C variant and V-gene and J-gene trimming of TCR beta chains was found in a later genetic analysis and replicated in an independent cohort. In a later analysis, most CMV-associated TCR beta chains were found to appear HLA-restricted, with HLA associations seemingly driven largely by CMV exposure. Sequencing depth was assumed to be roughly uniform across donors in the presence/absence analyses, though that assumption may not hold. According to a later analysis, parvovirus B19, influenza, CMV and Epstein-Barr virus appeared linked to several top co-occurrence clusters. The study gave a list of over 150 TCR beta chains associated with cytomegalovirus. Some IMGT-functional V segments, including TRBV6-2 and TRBV6-3, could not be distinguished by the 87-base-pair reads and were therefore excluded. Only TCR beta chains were sequenced in this cohort, and the absence of alpha or paired-chain data limited detectable features. A further reported finding was that TCR beta sequences accurately predicted the HLA-A and HLA-B alleles for most subjects in the first cohort. Seventeen rarely observed V segments, including chromosome 9 orphons, were excluded from the earlier analysis of several hundred of the donors because counts were too low. In vitro tests confirmed that a few of the cytomegalovirus-associated TCR beta chains recognize cytomegalovirus antigens. Compared with equally common non-associated chains, HLA-associated TCR beta chains in a later analysis were more clonally expanded and had lower generation probabilities. Specific HLA alleles were associated with roughly 16,000 TCR beta sequences at a false discovery rate of 0.05 in a later analysis. It was suggested by the authors that the approach could potentially be generalized to other disease states and immunological phenotypes. Immune exposure information for the cohort was limited to CMV serostatus. When HLA alleles, especially DR and DQ, strongly co-occurred, TCR associations were difficult to assign to individual alleles. Linkage disequilibrium might explain the correlated functional status among segregating V segments, but an unknown experimental factor could not be ruled out. According to a later genetic analysis, donors in an Asian-associated ancestry cluster had fewer N-insertions in productive TCRs than the approximately 700-donor mean. Across donors, most TCR sequences were observed very rarely, whereas some public TCRs were present in many individuals. In an earlier analysis of approximately 590 of the donors, most TCR beta V segments were observed in productive rearrangements about 87% or about 30% of the time, broadly matching IMGT annotations.

The cohort comprised approximately 700 healthy bone marrow donors. All cohort members were sampled while nominally healthy, although unrecorded immune exposures were likely present. The donor was CMV seropositive and was included in the group of approximately 300 seropositive cohort members. A peripheral blood sample was provided by each donor, and peripheral blood mononuclear cells were used for TCR beta sequencing. The Qiagen DNeasy Blood Extraction Kit was used to extract genomic DNA from the blood cell samples. Receptor libraries were prepared by the immunoSEQ multiplex PCR assay. For the multiplex PCR, a mixture combining 60 forward primers for TCR Vbeta segments and 13 reverse primers for TCR Jbeta segments was used. A multiplex PCR assay on genomic DNA amplified the CDR3 region of rearranged TCR beta genes. The Illumina HiSeq System was used to sequence the amplified TCR beta libraries as 87-base-pair reads. The paper's processing steps were these. Across the 670 or so repertoires, a later analysis counted 60 million to 90 million unique TCR beta chains, 9.5 million to 12 million of which were shared by at least two donors. Raw reads were error-corrected and collapsed into unique sequences with a nearest-neighbor algorithm that merged closely related sequences to remove PCR and sequencing errors. V, D and J gene segments were assigned by aligning CDR3 sequences to IMGT reference sequences. For a sequence to be retained, a match of at least six nucleotides to both a V gene segment and a J gene segment was required. Rearrangements were classified as productive when the CDR3 lacked stop codons and remained in frame with V and J, and all other rearrangements were classified as non-productive. Following IMGT convention, CDR3 was defined as the stretch from the second conserved V-encoded cysteine to the conserved J-encoded phenylalanine. The earlier analysis of about 560 of the donors excluded any sequence lacking an unambiguous match to a single V gene segment. An earlier analysis of 587 of the donors called V segments functional above 56.7% productive rearrangements and segregating when the between-donor standard deviation exceeded 5%. To diagnose cytomegalovirus status from the catalog of TCR beta chain sequences, a statistical classification framework was built. In a later analysis, V and J genes were assigned by comparing TCR nucleotide sequences against IMGT/GENE-DB human TR gene sequences. Using the TCRdist pipeline, a later analysis assigned CDR3 sequences along with most-parsimonious VDJ recombination scenarios. In a later analysis, each TCR beta chain was defined by its CDR3 amino acid sequence together with its V-gene family, and reads without a unique V-gene family were excluded. As a way to deal with suspected cross-contamination and a sequencing artifact, a later analysis dropped roughly 600 nucleotide sequences that were highly shared and had low generation probability. For each public chain, a later analysis derived a clonal expansion index from normalized ranks of inferred template counts within each repertoire. Generation probabilities in a later analysis came from a VDJ recombination model fitted to out-of-frame rearrangements, and those results were checked against IGoR. A later analysis scored TCR-TCR, TCR-HLA and TCR-CMV co-occurrence with hypergeometric tests, applying a repertoire-size bias correction to TCR pairs. False discovery rates were estimated in a later analysis by permuting HLA or CMV assignments 20 times. A later analysis grouped co-occurring TCRs with DBSCAN, adding TCRdist sequence similarity when clustering within HLA-allele-positive subsets. Co-occurrence clustering excluded repertoires with fewer than 30,000 or more than 120,000 public chains, plus five with anomalous nucleotide sharing. TCRdb re-hosts the immuneACCESS table, in-frame sequences only. Its copies lack some clones; in the studies checked, an unresolved V gene accounts for under half of them, and the cause for the rest is not known. The V and J calls and clone size were taken over from that table, and D and trimming were inferred from the DNA. In all, the sample holds approximately 160,000 clones, and around 79% of those were seen once. Together, the top ten hold around 6.2% of the sample.

The CDR3 numbers 15 residues from cysteine through phenylalanine. This entry keeps only the CDR3 DNA: 45 bases, framed from base 1. The germline V gene gives CDR1 as SGHTA and CDR2 as FQGNSA. V sheds 5 bases and J sheds 4 bases, leaving 15 bases between their ends. This sequence was found in a man aged 25 to 40 in good health and CMV-seropositive. The rearranged segments are TRBV7-2 and TRBJ1-5; no D segment can be confidently identified. The sequenced material came from PBMCs. Here the CDR3 is given as CASSIGFGSNQPQHF. The DNA sequence reads TGTGCCAGCAGCATAGGCTTCGGGTCGAATCAGCCCCAGCATTTT.